Sequencing of this T cell receptor beta chain was carried out in a study of T-cell memory formation after mild COVID-19. Study-wide results and caveats: CD4+ contracting clones lay mainly in CM and EM, CD8+ ones in EMRA. Whether day 37 second-wave clones are SARS-CoV-2-specific was not confirmed.

This clonotype was found a few times. Antigen unknown. MiXCR, run by TCRdb on the 5' RACE reads, gives a single entry per CDR3 protein. Altogether more than 350,000 distinct CDR3 sequences are present, roughly 15% being singletons, with the ten largest covering roughly 21%. The clonotype comes from a man aged 18-30 years who had mild COVID-19 (a few samples of this study predate the infection). Cell type and time point are not known. Sequencing was carried out using PBMCs or a T cell subset sorted from them (not recorded which).

This CDR3 reads CASTLTGASTDTQYF. CDR3 in DNA: TGTGCCAGCACGCTAACGGGTGCTAGCACAGATACGCAGTATTTT. The rearrangement uses TRBV7-3 and TRBJ2-3; D call uncertain. Trimming took off 7 bases at V and 0 bases at J, with 14 bases between the two ends. CDR1 and CDR2 (germline): SGHTA, FQGTGA. The CDR3 consists of 15 residues. The variable domain in full, with the rest retrieved from reference TRBV7-3 and TRBJ2-3, is GAGVSQTPSNKVTEKGKYVELRCDPISGHTALYWYRQSLGQGPEFLIYFQGTGAADDSGLPNDRFFAVRPEGSVSTLKIQRTERGDSAVYLCASTLTGASTDTQYFGPGTRLTVL.